This TCR beta chain was sequenced for a study of T cells after yellow fever vaccination. Notes on the study in general: Clonotype sharing between CD4 and CD8 compartments was small.

This clonotype has just a few counts. Its antigen is undetermined. TCRdb called the 5' RACE reads again in MiXCR, with one record for every CDR3 protein. The repertoire holds some 350,000 distinct CDR3 sequences, with 11% as singletons. Germline assignment: CDR1 MNHNS and CDR2 SASEGT. This CDR3 has 15 residues. Trimming cost V 7 bases and J 3 bases; bases outside gene matches: 12. The sample here was PBMCs, taken on the day of the first yellow fever vaccination. The V call is TRBV6-1, the J call TRBJ2-7, with 7 bases identical to TRBD1. The sequence came from a man between 18 and 35 years old who received the YFV17D yellow fever vaccine. CDR3 amino acids: CASIQGTSSYYEQYF. The CDR3 bases are TGTGCCAGCATACAGGGGACCTCTTCGTACTACGAGCAGTACTTC.